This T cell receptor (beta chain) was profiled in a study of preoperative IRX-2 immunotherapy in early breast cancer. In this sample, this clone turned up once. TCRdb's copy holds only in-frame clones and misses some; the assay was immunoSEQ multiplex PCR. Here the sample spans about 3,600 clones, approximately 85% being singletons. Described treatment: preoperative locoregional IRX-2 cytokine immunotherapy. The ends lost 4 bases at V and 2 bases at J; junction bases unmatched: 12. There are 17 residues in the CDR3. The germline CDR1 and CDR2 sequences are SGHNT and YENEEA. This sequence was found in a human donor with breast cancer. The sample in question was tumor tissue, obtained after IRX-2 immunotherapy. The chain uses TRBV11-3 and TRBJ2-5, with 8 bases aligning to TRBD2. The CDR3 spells CASSYSAGPGGQETQYF. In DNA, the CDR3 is TGTGCCAGCAGCTACAGCGCGGGGCCGGGGGGGCAAGAGACCCAGTACTTC.